The clone carrying this T cell receptor (beta chain) was picked up many times. These data belong to a study of blood T cells in healthy people across ages. Trimming stripped 2 bases from V and 1 base from J, with 15 bases between. In germline, CDR1 is ENHRY, CDR2 SYGVKD. The CDR3 runs to 16 residues. With a J-beta primer mix and a sample-barcoded 5' primer, a second PCR ran 7 to 11 cycles. A template-switch adaptor with 12 random nucleotides tagged each cDNA molecule. TCRdb re-called the 5' RACE reads through MiXCR, storing one row per CDR3 protein. This sample has 750,000 to 950,000 distinct CDR3 sequences, with about 27% found just once. This sample also belongs to another study, concerning T cells of mothers and their children. Turning to that study: Reads obtained per mother exceeded 9.5 million TCR beta CDR3 reads, with approximately 3 million obtained per child.

Sequenced input: blood. This chain uses TRBV10-3 with TRBJ2-7; D tentatively reads TRBD1 or TRBD2 (6 bases each). The source of this sequence is a middle-aged woman in good health. CDR3 in amino acids: CAISETVGGGSYEQYF. The CDR3 DNA follows: TGTGCCATCAGTGAGACAGTAGGGGGAGGTTCCTACGAGCAGTACTTC.